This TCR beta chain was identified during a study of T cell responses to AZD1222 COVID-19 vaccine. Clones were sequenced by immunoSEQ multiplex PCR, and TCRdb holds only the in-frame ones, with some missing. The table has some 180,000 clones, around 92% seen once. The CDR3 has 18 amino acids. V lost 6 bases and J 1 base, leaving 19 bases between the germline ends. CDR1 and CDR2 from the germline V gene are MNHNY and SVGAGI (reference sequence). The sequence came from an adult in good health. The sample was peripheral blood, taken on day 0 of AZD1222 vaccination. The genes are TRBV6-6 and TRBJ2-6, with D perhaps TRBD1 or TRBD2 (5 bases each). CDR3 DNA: TGTGCCAGCAGCCGAGGGGCAAGGAGGAAATCTGGGGCCAACGTCCTGACTTTC. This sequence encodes CASSRGARRKSGANVLTF.